This is a list of T cell receptor beta chains from one sample in a study of memory CD8 T cells in hepatitis C reinfection. The repertoire was sequenced with immunoSEQ multiplex PCR; TCRdb's copy has only in-frame clones and lacks some. The sample holds under 60,000 clones; just under 90% are singletons and the top ten take approximately 1%. Sequenced input: naive CD8+ T cells sorted from blood. The receptors originated from a man aged 18 to 30 with hepatitis C virus infection. Both conserved end residues are part of each CDR3. D genes are given only for firm matches. Size tells how often a clone was seen (once, few, many) or the class of an expanded clone, and some rows leave it out.

TRBV19	TRBD1	TRBJ2-1	.	CASSKGTGFVNEQFF	TGTGCCAGTAGTAAAGGGACAGGTTTTGTTAATGAGCAGTTCTTC
TRBV19	.	TRBJ1-6	once	CAALQRVKSSPLHF	TGTGCCGCCCTCCAGAGGGTAAAGAGTTCACCCCTCCACTTT
TRBV30	.	TRBJ1-1	.	CAWSVTTNTEAFF	TGTGCCTGGAGTGTTACTACGAACACTGAAGCTTTCTTT
TRBV5-1	.	TRBJ1-2	.	CASADLSYGYTF	TGCGCCAGCGCGGACTTAAGCTATGGCTACACCTTC
TRBV25-1	TRBD1	TRBJ1-6	.	CASRQRQGASPLHF	TGTGCCAGCAGGCAGAGACAGGGGGCTTCACCCCTCCACTTT
TRBV27	TRBD2	TRBJ2-3	once	CASSSSPGGVFADTQYF	TGTGCCAGCAGTTCCTCCCCCGGGGGGGTTTTCGCAGATACGCAGTATTTT
TRBV28	TRBD1	TRBJ2-7	.	CASRQGAPPYEQYF	TGTGCCAGCAGACAGGGGGCGCCCCCCTACGAGCAGTACTTC
TRBV5-6	.	TRBJ1-2	.	CASSLPPQAIYGYTF	TGTGCCAGCAGTTTACCACCTCAGGCGATCTATGGCTACACCTTC
TRBV6-1	TRBD1	TRBJ2-7	.	CASRIGTGIYEQYF	TGTGCCAGCAGAATCGGGACAGGGATCTACGAGCAGTACTTC
TRBV7-9	TRBD2	TRBJ2-7	once	CASTDLAGTIPSEQYF	TGTGCCAGCACCGATCTAGCCGGGACTATCCCCTCCGAGCAGTACTTC
TRBV5-4	.	TRBJ2-6	.	CASSLAGSGANVLTF	TGTGCCAGCAGCTTGGCGGGGTCTGGGGCCAACGTCCTGACTTTC
TRBV19	TRBD1	TRBJ1-1	.	CATEAQGPEAFF	TGTGCCACCGAGGCACAGGGGCCTGAAGCTTTCTTT
TRBV7-6	TRBD2	TRBJ2-5	.	CASSLALAGGDETQYF	TGTGCCAGCAGCTTAGCTCTCGCGGGAGGGGATGAGACCCAGTACTTC
TRBV10-2	.	TRBJ1-1	.	CASSELGARTEAFF	TGCGCCAGCAGTGAGCTGGGGGCGCGCACTGAAGCTTTCTTT
TRBV21-1	.	TRBJ2-7	.	CASSEELQGQVYEQYF	TGTGCCAGCAGCGAAGAGCTACAGGGACAGGTTTACGAGCAGTACTTC
TRBV7-9	TRBD1	TRBJ2-1	.	CASSNSGTGISYNEQFF	TGTGCCAGCAGCAACTCCGGGACAGGGATTTCCTACAATGAGCAGTTCTTC
TRBV27	.	TRBJ2-5	.	CASSFLGGSQETQYF	TGTGCCAGCAGTTTTTTGGGGGGATCCCAAGAGACCCAGTACTTC
TRBV6-5	.	TRBJ2-5	.	CASSPRQQETQYF	TGTGCCAGCAGTCCCCGACAGCAAGAGACCCAGTACTTC
TRBV25-1	.	TRBJ2-7	.	CASSAPRGNILQEQYF	TGTGCCAGCAGTGCCCCTCGAGGGAATATCCTACAAGAGCAGTACTTC
TRBV27	.	TRBJ1-1	.	CASSLTGQTEAFF	TGTGCCAGCAGTTTAACAGGGCAAACTGAAGCTTTCTTT
TRBV7-9	.	TRBJ1-1	.	CASSEGTYTEAFF	TGTGCCAGCAGCGAAGGGACATACACTGAAGCTTTCTTT
TRBV2	.	TRBJ2-3	.	CASSEAVSSDTQYF	TGTGCCAGCAGTGAAGCGGTGTCTAGCGATACGCAGTATTTT
TRBV15	.	TRBJ2-1	.	CATLQYNEQFF	TGTGCCACCCTCCAGTACAATGAGCAGTTCTTC
TRBV10-1	.	TRBJ1-5	few	CASRTYRDTSSNQPQHF	TGCGCCAGCAGGACCTACCGGGACACCAGCAGCAATCAGCCCCAGCATTTT
TRBV29-1	TRBD2	TRBJ2-5	once	CSVRGLAGGVQETQYF	TGCAGCGTCCGAGGACTAGCGGGAGGTGTCCAAGAGACCCAGTACTTC
TRBV6-5	.	TRBJ2-2	.	CASSSVANTGELFF	TGTGCCAGCAGTTCAGTTGCGAACACCGGGGAGCTGTTTTTT
TRBV4-1	TRBD1	TRBJ2-2	.	CASSQGTGSGELFF	TGCGCCAGCAGCCAAGGGACAGGGTCCGGGGAGCTGTTTTTT
TRBV5-1	TRBD1	TRBJ2-1	once	CASSFAIQGALGYNEQFF	TGCGCCAGCAGCTTTGCGATACAGGGGGCTTTGGGCTACAATGAGCAGTTCTTC
TRBV4-1	.	TRBJ1-1	.	CASSQGGLNTEAFF	TGCGCCAGCAGCCAAGGCGGTTTGAACACTGAAGCTTTCTTT
TRBV27	.	TRBJ1-1	.	CASSPGPNTEAFF	TGTGCCAGCAGTCCAGGGCCGAACACTGAAGCTTTCTTT
TRBV9	TRBD2	TRBJ2-7	once	CASSPREGRELSYEQYF	TGTGCCAGCAGCCCCCGAGAGGGGCGGGAGTTATCCTACGAGCAGTACTTC
TRBV28	TRBD2	TRBJ2-7	.	CASSSNAIKLAGDSYEQYF	TGTGCCAGCAGTTCCAACGCCATCAAACTAGCGGGAGATTCCTACGAGCAGTACTTC
TRBV5-1	.	TRBJ2-1	.	CASSLDQGSYNEQFF	TGCGCCAGCAGCCTGGATCAGGGGTCCTACAATGAGCAGTTCTTC
TRBV28	TRBD2	TRBJ2-7	.	CASSSFPEEASGDEQYF	TGTGCCAGCAGTTCTTTCCCCGAAGAGGCTAGCGGAGACGAGCAGTACTTC
TRBV28	TRBD1	TRBJ2-1	.	CASSTGAYNEQFF	TGTGCCAGCAGTACAGGGGCCTACAATGAGCAGTTCTTC
TRBV7-9	TRBD1	TRBJ1-1	.	CASSLGQGETEAFF	TGTGCCAGCAGCCTGGGACAGGGGGAAACTGAAGCTTTCTTT
TRBV11-2	TRBD1	TRBJ2-7	.	CASSLDRGIGEQYF	TGTGCCAGCAGCTTAGACAGGGGGATAGGAGAGCAGTACTTC
TRBV6-5	.	TRBJ1-1	.	CASSYGQNTEAFF	TGTGCCAGCAGTTACGGGCAAAACACTGAAGCTTTCTTT
TRBV5-5	TRBD2	TRBJ2-1	.	CASSVLAGDYNEQFF	TGTGCCAGCAGCGTACTAGCGGGAGACTACAATGAGCAGTTCTTC
TRBV6-5	.	TRBJ1-5	.	CATRLSGRGNQPQHF	TGTGCCACCCGCCTATCAGGGCGTGGAAATCAGCCCCAGCATTTT
TRBV7-7	.	TRBJ2-3	.	CASSPGGHTDTQYF	TGTGCTAGCAGCCCCGGGGGGCACACAGATACGCAGTATTTT
TRBV30	TRBD1	TRBJ2-2	.	CAWSEGGYTGELFF	TGTGCCTGGAGTGAAGGGGGCTATACCGGGGAGCTGTTTTTT
TRBV28	.	TRBJ2-3	.	CASSPGRDTDTQYF	TGTGCCAGCAGCCCAGGACGGGACACAGATACGCAGTATTTT
TRBV4-1	.	TRBJ1-1	few	CASSQEGSGGTEAFF	TGCGCCAGCAGCCAAGAGGGGAGTGGAGGCACTGAAGCTTTCTTT
TRBV19	.	TRBJ2-4	.	CASSIDGGLAKNIQYF	TGTGCCAGTAGTATAGACGGCGGCCTAGCCAAAAACATTCAGTACTTC
TRBV10-3	TRBD2	TRBJ2-1	.	CAIRASPGLDNEQFF	TGTGCCATCAGGGCTTCCCCGGGACTAGACAATGAGCAGTTCTTC
TRBV7-9	TRBD2	TRBJ2-5	.	CASSLVGLGAQETQYF	TGTGCCAGCAGCTTAGTGGGACTAGGGGCACAAGAGACCCAGTACTTC
TRBV4-1	.	TRBJ1-2	.	CASSPVGTPIF	TGCGCCAGCAGCCCAGTAGGGACACCAATCTTC
TRBV7-3	TRBD1	TRBJ1-1	.	CASSPGQGATEAFF	TGTGCCAGCAGCCCCGGACAGGGGGCCACTGAAGCTTTCTTT
TRBV5-6	.	TRBJ2-5	.	CASSYDSGQTQYF	TGTGCCAGCAGCTACGACAGTGGTCAGACCCAGTACTTC
TRBV6-6	.	TRBJ2-7	.	CASSSSGTPYEQYF	TGTGCCAGCAGTTCATCCGGGACTCCGTACGAGCAGTACTTC
TRBV15	TRBD1	TRBJ1-1	.	CATSTVPDRGPTEAFF	TGTGCCACCAGCACGGTACCAGACAGGGGTCCGACTGAAGCTTTCTTT
TRBV15	TRBD1	TRBJ1-4	.	CATSRDRDRGLNEKLFF	TGTGCCACCAGCAGAGACCGGGACAGAGGACTAAATGAAAAACTGTTTTTT
TRBV4-1	TRBD1	TRBJ1-2	.	CASSQDGTGNTF	TGCGCCAGCAGCCAAGACGGGACAGGGAACACCTTC
TRBV29-1	.	TRBJ2-7	.	CSVEGVAGVKEQYF	TGCAGCGTTGAAGGGGTCGCCGGGGTGAAAGAGCAGTACTTC
TRBV15	.	TRBJ1-4	.	CATSRERGPNEKLFF	TGTGCCACCAGCAGAGAGCGGGGACCAAATGAAAAACTGTTTTTT
TRBV5-1	.	TRBJ2-6	few	CASSLLDSSGANVLTF	TGCGCCAGCAGCTTGCTGGACAGCTCTGGGGCCAACGTCCTGACTTTC
TRBV28	TRBD2	TRBJ2-1	.	CASRISGGNEQFF	TGTGCCAGCAGGATTAGCGGGGGCAATGAGCAGTTCTTC
TRBV2	TRBD2	TRBJ2-7	once	CASNPGLAGAVQYF	TGTGCCAGCAATCCGGGACTAGCGGGAGCCGTGCAGTACTTC